This T cell receptor beta chain was captured by sequencing in a study of T cells in Graves' hyperthyroidism and ophthalmopathy (dated by TCRdb to between 2019 and 2020). Background on the whole study: Peripheral blood was collected at initial diagnosis, before any treatment. Prospective prediction of ophthalmopathy was tested in an independent validation cohort of 18 to 20 hyperthyroidism patients and 15 to 17 patients who later progressed to ophthalmopathy. To identify distinguishing TCR V-J signatures, a discovery cohort of about 100 patients was used, comprising some 43 with Graves' ophthalmopathy and approximately 58 with stable Graves' hyperthyroidism. The approximately 100 discovery patients were divided at random into training and test sets in a 7:3 ratio. Once sampling was done, hyperthyroidism patients were given methimazole at a starting dose of 30 mg daily, whereas ophthalmopathy patients were given high-dose intravenous methylprednisolone. According to the paper, TCR Vbeta CDR3 sequencing was carried out on over 130 peripheral blood samples, which came from fewer than 50 ophthalmopathy, about 75 hyperthyroidism and approximately 17 progressor patients. Thyroid tissue and blood T-cell repertoires from more than five Graves' hyperthyroidism patients were also compared in the study. The investigation overall reported the following: No statistical method was used to fix the sample size in advance, and group allocation was not hidden from the investigators. Blood samples also contained most of the expanded thyroid clonotypes (frequency above 0.001), which suggests that blood repertoires may reflect thyroid immune responses. In validation, the model predicted progression to ophthalmopathy a median of roughly six months before onset, with 65% to 71% sensitivity and roughly 72% specificity. In cross-validation, a model built on a 13 V-J signature told ophthalmopathy apart from stable hyperthyroidism with under 90% sensitivity and about 81% specificity, and in testing the same model reached 80%/75%.

Graves' hyperthyroidism was defined as stable when no progression to ophthalmopathy occurred over 18 months of follow-up. Hyperthyroidism patients were newly diagnosed, had a disease duration of under 2 months, and were aged 18 to 65 years. Any patient with an uncontrolled infection, another autoimmune disease, pregnancy or lactation was excluded. Clinical symptoms, serum thyroxine and TRAb, thyroid ultrasound, and orbital computed tomography formed the basis for the diagnoses. Ficoll-Paque density gradient centrifugation was used to isolate PBMCs from around 10 ml of fresh peripheral blood. Total RNA was extracted using Trizol reagent, and RNA quality was assessed on an Agilent 2100 Bioanalyzer. Taken from the germline V gene, the CDR1 and CDR2 loops are SGHTA and FQGNSA. A distance of 9 bases separates the germline ends of V and J, which lose 2 bases and 2 bases respectively. From its cysteine to its phenylalanine, the CDR3 spans 14 amino acids. The retained sequence is limited to the CDR3, 42 bases, with the frame set at the first base.

TCR beta CDR3 regions were amplified from RNA transcripts. For the first round of RT-PCR on the TCR CDR3, the HTBI primer set was used together with the Qiagen OneStep RT-PCR kit. Libraries were constructed in a second round of multiplex PCR, after which size selection and purification were performed. Paired-end sequencing of the libraries was performed with 100 bp reads on an Illumina HiSeq2000. The source study handled its data this way. SOAPnuke was used to process the raw data, with reads discarded if the reads contained adapters or uncalled bases, had a mean Phred below 15, or lacked an exact constant-primer or identifier match. COPE v1.2.5 was used to merge the high-quality paired reads, and each unique nucleotide sequence was defined as a clonotype. Clonotypes were aligned to IMGT TRBV, TRBD and TRBJ reference segments using MiTCR v1.1. Analysis was restricted to V-J combinations with a frequency above 0.0001, which covered 99.2% of repertoires. The TCS score was defined as the ratio of F50 (clonal expansion) to E x V (chaos), calculated using BLOSUM62-based TCRdist between CDR3 peptides within each V-J. Welch's t-statistics and random forest reduced roughly 540 V-J features to some 14, which were used in a naive Bayes classifier (R e1071). The raw public data were reprocessed by TCRdb itself: fastp quality trimming at Q25, MiXCR clonotype calling, in-frame beta chains only. One record per CDR3 amino acid sequence lists the most common genes and DNA. The V and J calls reflect TCRdb's pipeline rather than the authors' work. The sample contains about 620,000 distinct CDR3 sequences, 15% to 20% of them found a single time. The ten biggest clones cover 3% to 4.5% of the sample.

This clonotype was recorded many times. It has no known antigen specificity. Nothing much larger sits one base from this clone, and base qualities are not available. The sequence came from a woman aged 30 to 39 with Graves' hyperthyroidism. The sequencing sample was made of blood. The chain joins TRBV7-2 to TRBJ2-5; the D region possibly corresponds to TRBD1 (6 bases align). CDR3 loop: CASSLRTEQETQYF. The bases are TGTGCCAGCAGCTTACGGACAGAACAAGAGACCCAGTACTTC.